The present entry profiles one T cell receptor (beta chain) with its context. Its antigen is not identified. CDR1 and CDR2 from the germline V gene are LNHDA and SQIVND (reference sequence). The CDR3 length is 16 residues. V lost 5 bases, J lost 4 bases, and 20 bases lay in between. This sample is part of a study of OX40 agonist ivuxolimab in advanced cancers. For the study at large: Patients took ivuxolimab, an agonistic anti-OX40 (CD134) antibody. General study results and limits: It was also the case that some nonresponders had low normalized T-cell clonal expansion. It was not determined which antigens were specifically recognized by the peripheral T cells that had undergone clonal expansion.

Autoimmune disease history or systemic immunosuppression excluded patients. Using immunoSEQ multiplex PCR, the repertoire was profiled, and TCRdb retains in-frame clones only, with some absent. The sample shows about 40,000 clones, around nine tenths of them seen only once. The sequence derives from an adult with an advanced solid tumor such as melanoma, head and neck, liver or kidney cancer. This chain connects TRBV19 to TRBJ1-1, with a possible D match to TRBD1 (6 bases). This specimen consisted of CD4+ or CD8+ T cells sorted from blood, obtained in a trial of the OX40 agonist ivuxolimab. Written as DNA, the CDR3 is TGTGCCAGTAGTCCCCGGAAGGGGGTTGATGTCACTGAAGCTTTCTTT. As protein: CASSPRKGVDVTEAFF.